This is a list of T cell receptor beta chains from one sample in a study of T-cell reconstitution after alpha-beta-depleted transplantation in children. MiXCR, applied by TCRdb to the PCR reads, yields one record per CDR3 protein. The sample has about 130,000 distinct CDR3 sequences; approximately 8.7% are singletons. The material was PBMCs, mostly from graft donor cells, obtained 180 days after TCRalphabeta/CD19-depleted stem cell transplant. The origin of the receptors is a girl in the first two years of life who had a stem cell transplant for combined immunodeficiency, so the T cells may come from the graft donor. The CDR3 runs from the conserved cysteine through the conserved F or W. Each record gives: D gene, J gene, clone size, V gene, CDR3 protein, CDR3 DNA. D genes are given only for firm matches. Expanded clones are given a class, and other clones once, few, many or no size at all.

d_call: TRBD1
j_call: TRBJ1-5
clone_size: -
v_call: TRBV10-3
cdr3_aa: CATLQGPDQPQHF
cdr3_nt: TGTGCCACCCTACAGGGGCCGGATCAGCCCCAGCATTTT

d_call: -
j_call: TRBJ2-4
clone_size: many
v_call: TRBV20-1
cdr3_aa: CSARPGPSGIQYF
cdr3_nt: TGCAGTGCTAGACCGGGCCCTTCGGGCATTCAGTACTTC

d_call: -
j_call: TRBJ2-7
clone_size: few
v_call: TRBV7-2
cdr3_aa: CASRPGQTSYEQYF
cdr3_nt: TGTGCCAGCCGACCAGGACAGACCTCCTACGAGCAGTACTTC

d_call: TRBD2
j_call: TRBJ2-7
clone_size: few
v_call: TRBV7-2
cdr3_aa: CASSLASIRAPGLASYEQYF
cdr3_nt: TGTGCCAGCAGCTTAGCGTCAATTCGGGCCCCGGGACTAGCGTCTTACGAGCAGTACTTC

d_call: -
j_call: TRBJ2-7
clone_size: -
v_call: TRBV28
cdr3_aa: CASSFLSPERTYEQYF
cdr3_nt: TGTGCCAGCAGTTTTCTCTCCCCGGAAAGAACCTACGAGCAGTACTTC

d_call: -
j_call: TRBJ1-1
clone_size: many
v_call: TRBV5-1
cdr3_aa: CASSLGTGSRAFF
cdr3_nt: TGCGCCAGCAGCTTGGGAACAGGCAGTAGAGCTTTCTTT

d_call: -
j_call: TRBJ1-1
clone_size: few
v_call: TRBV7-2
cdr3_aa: CASTLYVMNTEAFF
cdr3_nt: TGTGCCAGCACCTTATACGTAATGAACACTGAAGCTTTCTTT

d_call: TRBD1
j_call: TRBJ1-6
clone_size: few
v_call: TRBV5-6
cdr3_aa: CASSFGVTGSYSPLHF
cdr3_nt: TGTGCCAGCAGCTTTGGGGTGACAGGGTCTTATTCACCCCTCCACTTT

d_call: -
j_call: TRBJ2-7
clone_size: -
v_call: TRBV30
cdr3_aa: CAWTQGGDYEQYF
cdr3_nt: TGTGCCTGGACCCAAGGGGGGGACTACGAGCAGTACTTC

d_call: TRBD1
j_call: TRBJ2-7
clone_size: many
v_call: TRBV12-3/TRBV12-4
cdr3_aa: CASSLRQGSYEQYF
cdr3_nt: TGTGCCAGCAGTTTGAGACAGGGCTCCTACGAGCAGTACTTC

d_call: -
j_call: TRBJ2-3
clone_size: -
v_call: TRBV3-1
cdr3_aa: CASSQDPRATDTQYF
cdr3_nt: TGTGCCAGCAGCCAAGATCCGCGGGCAACAGATACGCAGTATTTT

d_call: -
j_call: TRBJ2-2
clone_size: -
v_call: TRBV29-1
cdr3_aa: CSVERAGELFF
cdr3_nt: TGCAGCGTTGAAAGGGCCGGGGAGCTGTTTTTT

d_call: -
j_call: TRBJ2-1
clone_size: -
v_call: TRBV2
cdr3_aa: CASSGLRVAYNEQFF
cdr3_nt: TGTGCCAGCAGTGGCCTTAGGGTAGCGTACAATGAGCAGTTCTTC

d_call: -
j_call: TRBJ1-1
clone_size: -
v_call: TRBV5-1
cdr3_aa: CASSLGQHTEAFF
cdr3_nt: TGCGCCAGCAGCTTGGGGCAGCACACTGAAGCTTTCTTT

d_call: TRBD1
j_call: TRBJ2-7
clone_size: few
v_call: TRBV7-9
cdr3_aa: CASSATGGSGEQYF
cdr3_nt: TGTGCCAGCAGCGCAACAGGGGGCTCGGGGGAGCAGTACTTC

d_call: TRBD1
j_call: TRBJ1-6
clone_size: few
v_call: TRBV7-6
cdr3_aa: CASSPWTGTAYNSPLHF
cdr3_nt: TGTGCCAGCAGCCCCTGGACAGGGACCGCCTATAATTCACCCCTCCACTTT

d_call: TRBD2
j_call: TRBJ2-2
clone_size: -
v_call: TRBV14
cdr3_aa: CASSQVSSGRATGELFF
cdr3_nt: TGTGCCAGCAGCCAAGTCTCTAGCGGGAGGGCCACCGGGGAGCTGTTTTTT

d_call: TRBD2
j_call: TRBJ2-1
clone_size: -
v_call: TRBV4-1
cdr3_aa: CASSHQGLAGKNEQFF
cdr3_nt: TGCGCCAGCAGCCATCAGGGACTAGCGGGAAAAAATGAGCAGTTCTTC

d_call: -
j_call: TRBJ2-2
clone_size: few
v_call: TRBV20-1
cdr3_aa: CSASTGFRTGELFF
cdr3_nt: TGCAGTGCTAGTACAGGGTTTAGGACCGGGGAGCTGTTTTTT

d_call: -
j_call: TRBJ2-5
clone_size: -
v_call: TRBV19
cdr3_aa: CAAEEVGETQYF
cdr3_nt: TGTGCCGCAGAGGAGGTAGGAGAGACCCAGTACTTC

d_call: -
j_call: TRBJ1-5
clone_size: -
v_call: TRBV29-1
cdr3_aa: CSVEDPGQPQHF
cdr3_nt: TGCAGCGTTGAAGATCCGGGTCAGCCCCAGCATTTT

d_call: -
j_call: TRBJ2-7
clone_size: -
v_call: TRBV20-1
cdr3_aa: CSASVPPYEQYF
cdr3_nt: TGCAGTGCTAGTGTCCCCCCCTACGAGCAGTACTTC